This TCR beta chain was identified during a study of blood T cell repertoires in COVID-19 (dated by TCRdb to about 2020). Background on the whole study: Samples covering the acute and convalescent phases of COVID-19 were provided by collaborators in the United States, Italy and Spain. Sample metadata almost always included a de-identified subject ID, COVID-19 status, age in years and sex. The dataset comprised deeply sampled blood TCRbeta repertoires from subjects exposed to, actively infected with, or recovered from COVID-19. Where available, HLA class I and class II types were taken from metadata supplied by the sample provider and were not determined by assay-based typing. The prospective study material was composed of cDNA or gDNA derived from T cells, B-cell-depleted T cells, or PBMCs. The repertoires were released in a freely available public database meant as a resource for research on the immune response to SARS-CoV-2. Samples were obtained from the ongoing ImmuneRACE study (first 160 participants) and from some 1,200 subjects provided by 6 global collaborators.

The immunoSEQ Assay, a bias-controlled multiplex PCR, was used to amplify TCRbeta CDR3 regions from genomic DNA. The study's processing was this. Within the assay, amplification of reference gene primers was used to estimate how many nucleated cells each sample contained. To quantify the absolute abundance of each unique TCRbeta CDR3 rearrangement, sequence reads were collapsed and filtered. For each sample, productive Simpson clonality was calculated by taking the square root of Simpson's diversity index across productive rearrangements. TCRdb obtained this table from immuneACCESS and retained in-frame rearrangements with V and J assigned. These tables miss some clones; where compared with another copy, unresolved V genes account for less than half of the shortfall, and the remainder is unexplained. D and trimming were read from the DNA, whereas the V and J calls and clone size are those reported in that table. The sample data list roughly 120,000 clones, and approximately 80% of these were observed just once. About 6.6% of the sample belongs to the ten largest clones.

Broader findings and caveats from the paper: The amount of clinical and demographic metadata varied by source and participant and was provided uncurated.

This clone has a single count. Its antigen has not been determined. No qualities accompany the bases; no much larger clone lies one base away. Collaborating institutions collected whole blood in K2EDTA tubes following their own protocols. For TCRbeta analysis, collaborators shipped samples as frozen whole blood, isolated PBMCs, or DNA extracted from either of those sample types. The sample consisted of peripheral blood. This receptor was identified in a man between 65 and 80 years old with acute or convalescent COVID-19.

For the CDR3, the sequence is CATSRDGGVDFF. The DNA is TGTGCCACCAGCAGAGATGGCGGAGTTGATTTCTTT. The rearranged chain carries TRBV15 and TRBJ1-1, with the D gene call left open. The germline V gene (reference sequence) sets CDR1 to LNHNV and CDR2 to YYDKDF. Trimming takes 0 bases from V and 13 bases from J, and the germline ends sit 12 bases apart. Its CDR3 holds 12 amino acids, cysteine through phenylalanine. The only DNA kept is the CDR3, 36 bases in frame from the first base.